This paragraph covers one T cell receptor beta chain sequence. Its antigen is currently unknown. This sample is part of a study of T cell responses to AZD1222 COVID-19 vaccine. General study results and limits: Only a handful of AZD1222 recipients, five to seven in all, had baseline seropositivity.

Both about-4-week and about-12-week second-dose recipients were combined. The CDR3 spans 15 residues. The V segment lost 10 bases and the J segment 3 bases; nucleotides outside the gene matches: 11. Germline V lookup: CDR1 SGDLS, CDR2 YYNGEE. Sequenced by immunoSEQ multiplex PCR; TCRdb stores in-frame clones only, minus some. The table records tens of thousands of clones, 70% to 90% of them present only once. This chain links TRBV9 with TRBJ2-2; 8 positions agree with TRBD2. This receptor was taken from an adult who received the AZD1222 COVID-19 vaccine. The sample was peripheral blood, taken 28 days after the second AZD1222 dose. As DNA, the CDR3 is TGTGCCCGCCGCGCCCGGGGGGGGGACACCGGGGAGCTGTTTTTT. It translates to CARRARGGDTGELFF. Looking up the rest from reference TRBV9 and TRBJ2-2 gives the full variable domain: DSGVTQTPKHLITATGQRVTLRCSPRSGDLSVYWYQQSLDQGLQFLIQYYNGEERAKGNILERFSAQQFPDLHSELNLSSLELGDSALYFCARRARGGDTGELFFGEGSRLTVL.